The clone carrying this TCR beta chain was seen just once. Its antigen is not identified. These data belong to a study of a mutant IDH1 vaccine in newly diagnosed glioma. Time point meaning: week 35, safety follow-up. What each vaccine dose contained was 300 ug of mutant IDH1 20-mer peptide, accompanied by topical imiquimod. Libraries were prepared by immunoSEQ multiplex PCR; TCRdb keeps only in-frame clonotypes and omits some of them. The sample shows tens of thousands of clones, more than 80% of them seen only once. The CDR3 sequence is 16 residues long. Deletions cut 0 bases from V and 2 bases from J, with 14 bases between. Germline V gene data show CDR1 as SGHNT and CDR2 as YYREEE (reference sequence).

The input for sequencing was PBMCs, taken from a glioma patient whose treatment included an IDH1 peptide vaccine. The sequence came from a man aged 35 to 55 with glioma. V gene TRBV5-4 combines with J gene TRBJ2-5; D may correspond to TRBD1 or TRBD2 (6 bases each). CDR3 residues: CASSLGRWGAQETQYF. The CDR3 region has the DNA TGTGCCAGCAGCTTGGGACGCTGGGGGGCGCAAGAGACCCAGTACTTC.